These T cell receptor beta chains were read from a single sample in a study of blood T cell repertoires in COVID-19. Libraries were prepared by immunoSEQ multiplex PCR; TCRdb keeps only in-frame clonotypes and omits some of them. The sample includes about 250,000 clones, about 80% of them seen just once. What was sequenced was peripheral blood. These receptors were obtained from a man older than 75 with acute or convalescent COVID-19. Each CDR3 is given without its conserved first and last residue.

j_call: TRBJ2-6
v_call: TRBV19
cdr3_length: 13
cdr3_aa: ASRGVGAGANVLT

j_call: TRBJ1-1
v_call: TRBV28
cdr3_length: 9
cdr3_aa: ASTGGTEAF

j_call: TRBJ1-6
v_call: TRBV30
cdr3_length: 14
cdr3_aa: AWRRPRTAYNSPLH

j_call: TRBJ2-7
v_call: TRBV21-1
cdr3_length: 16
cdr3_aa: ASSKKGDYGRYSYEQY

j_call: TRBJ2-7
v_call: TRBV5-6
cdr3_length: 12
cdr3_aa: ASSQDRVSYEQY

j_call: TRBJ2-7
v_call: TRBV5-8
cdr3_length: 9
cdr3_aa: ASSASRVQY

j_call: TRBJ2-1
v_call: TRBV12-3/TRBV12-4
cdr3_length: 11
cdr3_aa: ASGAAVRNEQF

j_call: TRBJ2-2
v_call: TRBV15
cdr3_length: 12
cdr3_aa: ATSREAGGGELF

j_call: TRBJ2-1
v_call: TRBV18
cdr3_length: 17
cdr3_aa: ASSPPQDRGLAGTNEQF

j_call: TRBJ1-5
v_call: TRBV12-3/TRBV12-4
cdr3_length: 10
cdr3_aa: ASSTGFQPQH

j_call: TRBJ2-7
v_call: TRBV3-1/TRBV3-2
cdr3_length: 13
cdr3_aa: ASSPDRGRTYEQY

j_call: TRBJ1-5
v_call: TRBV2
cdr3_length: 12
cdr3_aa: ASSFDRGNQPQH

j_call: TRBJ1-2
v_call: TRBV6-5
cdr3_length: 10
cdr3_aa: ASRRAGGGYT

j_call: TRBJ2-1
v_call: TRBV24-1
cdr3_length: 17
cdr3_aa: ATSDLAGSGLKSYNEQF

j_call: TRBJ1-3
v_call: TRBV30
cdr3_length: 13
cdr3_aa: AWRGQILSGNTIY

j_call: TRBJ1-2
v_call: TRBV6-5
cdr3_length: 13
cdr3_aa: ASTAGQLSNYGYT

j_call: TRBJ2-7
v_call: TRBV28
cdr3_length: 10
cdr3_aa: ATKTGDYEQY

j_call: TRBJ2-7
v_call: TRBV5-1
cdr3_length: 13
cdr3_aa: ASSPSRQGPYEQY

j_call: TRBJ2-2
v_call: TRBV4-1
cdr3_length: 13
cdr3_aa: ASSTGQLNTGELF

j_call: TRBJ2-3
v_call: TRBV6-1
cdr3_length: 16
cdr3_aa: ASSESAGGRFSTDTQY

j_call: TRBJ2-7
v_call: TRBV30
cdr3_length: 13
cdr3_aa: AWGGRQGVSYEQY

j_call: TRBJ1-6
v_call: TRBV5-1
cdr3_length: 14
cdr3_aa: ASSPQSRTGNSPLH

j_call: TRBJ2-7
v_call: TRBV11-3
cdr3_length: 12
cdr3_aa: ASSLRPNWDEQY

j_call: TRBJ2-7
v_call: TRBV7-9
cdr3_length: 11
cdr3_aa: ASSSTGPYEQY

j_call: TRBJ2-1
v_call: TRBV5-1
cdr3_length: 15
cdr3_aa: ASSLRSGRAFGNEQF

j_call: TRBJ2-1
v_call: TRBV18
cdr3_length: 14
cdr3_aa: ASLLGTSGRLNEQF

j_call: TRBJ1-5
v_call: TRBV7-9
cdr3_length: 14
cdr3_aa: ASSGGTAYSNQPQH

j_call: TRBJ2-2
v_call: TRBV4-1
cdr3_length: 16
cdr3_aa: ASSQRFRDRVNTGELF

j_call: TRBJ2-3
v_call: TRBV9
cdr3_length: 14
cdr3_aa: ASSPSGRGAADTQY

j_call: TRBJ2-1
v_call: TRBV28
cdr3_length: 12
cdr3_aa: ASSLSPTSAQQF

j_call: TRBJ2-3
v_call: TRBV6-5
cdr3_length: 13
cdr3_aa: ASIPRDRGPDTQY

j_call: TRBJ1-4
v_call: TRBV6-5
cdr3_length: 13
cdr3_aa: ASSSLGQTSAELF

j_call: TRBJ1-2
v_call: TRBV27
cdr3_length: 12
cdr3_aa: ASSQIPYGGGYT

j_call: TRBJ2-2
v_call: TRBV9
cdr3_length: 12
cdr3_aa: ASGTSWNTGELF

j_call: TRBJ2-7
v_call: TRBV29-1
cdr3_length: 11
cdr3_aa: SVEGDRDYEQY

j_call: TRBJ2-7
v_call: TRBV11-2
cdr3_length: 10
cdr3_aa: ASSSRSYEQY

j_call: TRBJ2-1
v_call: TRBV7-2
cdr3_length: 13
cdr3_aa: ASSLEAGGWDEQF

j_call: TRBJ2-6
v_call: TRBV2
cdr3_length: 14
cdr3_aa: ASSGQRLSGANVLT

j_call: TRBJ1-6
v_call: TRBV12-3/TRBV12-4
cdr3_length: 11
cdr3_aa: ASRINRDSPPH

j_call: TRBJ2-3
v_call: TRBV27
cdr3_length: 14
cdr3_aa: ASSPSSGRSTDTQY

j_call: TRBJ2-1
v_call: TRBV24-1
cdr3_length: 13
cdr3_aa: ATSDGLRVGNEQF

j_call: TRBJ2-6
v_call: TRBV27
cdr3_length: 15
cdr3_aa: ASSSYGQLLGANVLT

j_call: TRBJ1-4
v_call: TRBV18
cdr3_length: 13
cdr3_aa: ASSPQGGSDEKLF

j_call: TRBJ1-2
v_call: TRBV5-6
cdr3_length: 12
cdr3_aa: ASRRRQGAYGYT

j_call: TRBJ2-6
v_call: TRBV7-8
cdr3_length: 18
cdr3_aa: ASSLVGTSGSSPGANVLT

j_call: TRBJ2-2
v_call: TRBV6-4
cdr3_length: 11
cdr3_aa: ASSDKGYGELF

j_call: TRBJ2-1
v_call: TRBV7-6
cdr3_length: 15
cdr3_aa: ASSPVGGGGLYNEQF

j_call: TRBJ2-5
v_call: TRBV18
cdr3_length: 14
cdr3_aa: ASSPKGHTLQETQY

j_call: TRBJ2-1
v_call: TRBV7-9
cdr3_length: 14
cdr3_aa: ASSLASWTGRGEQF

j_call: TRBJ1-2
v_call: TRBV2
cdr3_length: 16
cdr3_aa: ASRALRDRGQKRYGYT

j_call: TRBJ1-1
v_call: TRBV19
cdr3_length: 13
cdr3_aa: ASSIDPGLNTEAF